What follows are 29 T cell receptor beta chains derived from one specimen sequenced in a study of blood T cell repertoires in COVID-19. Using immunoSEQ multiplex PCR, the repertoire was profiled, and TCRdb retains in-frame clones only, with some absent. The table has hundreds of thousands of clones, 80% to 90% seen once. The sample was PBMCs or T cells enriched from blood (not recorded which). Receptors originate from a man between 18 and 35 years old who had recovered from COVID-19.

The chain employs TRBV5-1 and TRBJ2-3; 8 nucleotides line up with TRBD2. The CDR3 covers 15 residues. V shed 4 bases and J 4 bases; nucleotides not matched to a gene: 8. Germline values: CDR1 SGHRS, CDR2 YFSETQ. CDR3 region: CASSPTGTSPDTQYF. CDR3 nucleotides: TGCGCCAGCAGCCCGACCGGGACTAGTCCAGATACGCAGTATTTT.

The chain links TRBV6-5 to TRBJ2-1; possibly TRBD1 for D (5 bases). V shed 6 bases and J shed 8 bases, with 20 bases lying between them. The CDR3 covers 15 residues. Germline-derived CDR1 and CDR2 are MNHEY and SVGAGI. The chain's CDR3 is CASSPQGFRGDEQFF. The CDR3, as DNA: TGTGCCAGCAGCCCGCAGGGTTTTCGAGGCGATGAGCAGTTCTTC.

The V and J genes are TRBV6-1 and TRBJ1-2; 7 bases agree with TRBD1. The CDR3 loop spans 12 amino acids. J gave up 7 bases and V 3 bases, and 2 bases lay outside the gene matches. CDR1 is MNHNS, CDR2 SASEGT, per germline. This CDR3 reads CASSDYRGGYTF. The CDR3 DNA reads as TGTGCCAGCAGTGATTACAGGGGTGGCTACACCTTC.

The chain links TRBV5-6 to TRBJ1-2; tentatively, D is TRBD1 (5 bases). Per the germline V gene, CDR1 is SGHDT and CDR2 is YYEEEE. V was cut by 0 bases and J by 3 bases, with 15 bases left in between. This CDR3 contains 16 residues. CDR3 sequence reads: CASSLGLTGRDYGYTF. As DNA, the CDR3 is TGTGCCAGCAGCTTGGGTTTAACAGGCCGGGACTATGGCTACACCTTC.

The V gene is TRBV14, the J gene TRBJ2-3; TRBD1 agrees at 7 bases. Per the germline V gene, CDR1 is SGHDN and CDR2 is FVKESK. Trimming at V came to 8 bases and at J to 3 bases, leaving 11 bases not matched to a gene. There are 15 residues in the CDR3. The CDR3 spells CASAPRQGWTDTQYF. The CDR3 DNA is TGTGCCAGCGCACCAAGACAGGGATGGACAGATACGCAGTATTTT.

With respect to this clone: The sample holds other DNA sequences that translate to the same CDR3. J is TRBJ2-2 and V is TRBV5-1; D is unclear. The V gene lost 1 base and the J gene lost 0 bases, with 7 bases spanning the gap. Germline CDR1 SGHRS, CDR2 YFSETQ. This CDR3 spans 15 amino acids. CDR3 amino acids: CASSLTGANTGELFF. CDR3 DNA sequence: TGCGCCAGCAGCTTGACGGGTGCGAACACCGGGGAGCTGTTTTTT.

The chain uses TRBV7-2 and TRBJ2-1; weak D call: TRBD2 (6 bases). The CDR3 is made up of 13 amino acids. Trimming shortened V by 0 bases and J by 9 bases, and 9 bases separated the two germline ends. Germline values: CDR1 SGHTA, CDR2 FQGNSA. The CDR3 DNA is TGTGCCAGCAGCTTAGCGGGGGGTATTGAGCAGTTCTTC. Encoded protein: CASSLAGGIEQFF. Variable domain in full (rest from reference TRBV7-2 and TRBJ2-1): GAGVSQSPSNKVTEKGKDVELRCDPISGHTALYWYRQSLGQGLEFLIYFQGNSAPDKSGLPSDRFSAERTGGSVSTLTIQRTQQEDSAVYLCASSLAGGIEQFFGPGTRLTVL.

The rearrangement joins TRBV7-8 to TRBJ2-7; 8 bases are a match to TRBD1. Trimming took 6 bases from V and 2 from J; bases not matched to a gene: 3. The CDR3 is 13 residues long. Germline CDR1 SGHVS, CDR2 FQNEAQ. Here the CDR3 reads CASRRTGTYEQYF. As DNA, the CDR3 is TGTGCCAGCAGACGGACAGGGACCTACGAGCAGTACTTC.

A remark on this clone: Other nucleotide sequences from this sample produce the same CDR3. The chain has TRBV27 and TRBJ1-5; no firm D call. The CDR3 is 13 residues long. Trimming took 6 bases from V and 3 from J, leaving 9 bases between them. Germline V gene data show CDR1 as MNHEY and CDR2 as SMNVEV (reference sequence). This CDR3 reads CASSLSPNQPQHF. CDR3 DNA sequence: TGTGCCAGCAGCCTCTCCCCCAATCAGCCCCAGCATTTT.

This chain connects TRBV30 to TRBJ1-5; 9 bases agree with TRBD1. The trim removed 4 bases at V and 5 bases at J, leaving 6 bases unmatched. From germline, CDR1 is GTSNPN and CDR2 SVGIG (reference sequence). The CDR3 consists of 14 residues. The CDR3 is CAWNIQGADQPQHF. The CDR3 DNA reads as TGTGCCTGGAACATACAGGGGGCCGATCAGCCCCAGCATTTT.

The rearrangement uses TRBV5-4 and TRBJ2-3; a weak D match, TRBD2 (6 bases). The germline V gene encodes CDR1 SGHNT and CDR2 YYREEE (reference sequence). This CDR3 has 15 amino acids. Trimming stripped 3 bases from V and 0 bases from J, with 11 bases between. CDR3 residues: CASSSRGTSTDTQYF. CDR3 coding DNA: TGTGCCAGCAGCTCTCGGGGGACTAGCACAGATACGCAGTATTTT. Full variable domain (outside the CDR3, taken from reference TRBV5-4 and TRBJ2-3): ETGVTQSPTHLIKTRGQQVTLRCSSQSGHNTVSWYQQALGQGPQFIFQYYREEENGRGNFPPRFSGLQFPNYSSELNVNALELDDSALYLCASSSRGTSTDTQYFGPGTRLTVL.

The chain links TRBV29-1 to TRBJ2-7, with TRBD1 identical over 9 bases. V shed 5 bases, J shed 3 bases, and the junction held 5 bases outside the gene matches. Germline values: CDR1 SQVTM, CDR2 ANQGSEA. The CDR3 is 13 residues long. The CDR3 here is CSVSGTGNYEQYF. The CDR3, as DNA: TGCAGCGTTTCCGGGACAGGGAACTACGAGCAGTACTTC.

This sequence joins TRBV27 and TRBJ1-3; no reliable D call. V was shortened by 6 bases and J by 0 bases, with 6 bases between the two germline ends. From germline, CDR1 is MNHEY and CDR2 SMNVEV (reference sequence). This CDR3 has 13 amino acids. CDR3 sequence reads: CASRRASGNTIYF. The CDR3 DNA reads TGTGCCAGCAGACGAGCCTCTGGAAACACCATATATTTT.

As concerns this clone: Germline and junction disagree at one end, which may indicate a read error. The V call is TRBV27, the J call TRBJ2-3, with TRBD2 matching 10 bases. Germline V lookup: CDR1 MNHEY, CDR2 SMNVEV (reference sequence). This CDR3 comprises 13 residues. CDR3 loop: CASSSASGGPRSF. CDR3 bases: TGTGCCAGCAGTTCTGCTAGCGGGGGTCCAAGGTCATTT.

J is TRBJ1-1 and V is TRBV28; D remains ambiguous. Germline values: CDR1 MDHEN, CDR2 SYDVKM. This CDR3 has 12 amino acids. V lost 1 base to trimming and J lost 9 bases, with 9 bases between them. CDR3 region: CASSLSGVKAFF. CDR3 coding DNA: TGTGCCAGCAGTTTATCCGGGGTTAAAGCTTTCTTT.

This clone appeared a single time. This chain joins TRBV29-1 and TRBJ1-4; D remains ambiguous. With 5 bases removed from V and 4 bases from J, the gap between germline ends came to 11 bases. CDR1 and CDR2 (germline): SQVTM, ANQGSEA. The CDR3 loop spans 13 amino acids. This chain's CDR3 is CSVRSVDNEKLFF. CDR3 nucleotides: TGCAGCGTTAGGAGCGTAGATAATGAAAAACTGTTTTTT.

The rearrangement uses TRBV5-6 and TRBJ2-7, with 9 bases matching TRBD2. This CDR3 contains 14 residues. Per the germline V gene, CDR1 is SGHDT and CDR2 is YYEEEE. With V trimmed by 2 bases and J by 7 bases, 7 bases remained unmatched. The CDR3 DNA reads TGTGCCAGCAGCTTTAGCGGGGGCTCCAGGGAGCAGTACTTC. Translating it yields CASSFSGGSREQYF.

This chain uses TRBV2 with TRBJ2-3, with unresolved D. The V end lost 7 bases, the J end lost 5 bases, and 16 bases lay between the germline ends. CDR3 length equals 14 residues. The germline gives CDR1 SNHLY, CDR2 FYNNEI. This chain's CDR3 is CASTRPLLGDTQYF. The CDR3 coding sequence is TGTGCCAGCACCAGGCCATTACTTGGAGATACGCAGTATTTT.

This chain uses TRBV5-1 with TRBJ1-5, with D tentatively TRBD1 (5 bases). Trimming removed 0 bases from V and 4 bases from J, with 11 bases in between. Germline V CDR1 and CDR2: SGHRS, YFSETQ. The CDR3 contains 15 residues. The CDR3 DNA reads TGCGCCAGCAGCTTGGCGGGGGGAGGTAATCAGCCCCAGCATTTT. Translated, it gives CASSLAGGGNQPQHF.

The DNA for the CDR3 is TGCGCCAGCAGCCAAGGGCTGGCCCGCTACAATGAGCAGTTCTTC. Translation gives CASSQGLARYNEQFF. V usage is TRBV4-1 and J usage is TRBJ2-1, with unresolved D. Germline lookup yields CDR1 MGHRA and CDR2 YSYEKL. V lost 1 base and J lost 3, with 10 bases in between. The CDR3 is 15 residues long.

The chain employs TRBV6-2 or TRBV6-3 and TRBJ2-1, with D unclear. V dropped 1 base and J dropped 5 bases, with 21 bases sitting between them. This CDR3 has 18 residues. CDR1 and CDR2 from the germline V gene are MNHEY and SVGEGT. The CDR3 sequence is CASSYLVHRFPKNNEQFF. CDR3 nucleotide sequence: TGTGCCAGCAGTTACTTGGTCCATAGATTTCCTAAAAACAATGAGCAGTTCTTC.

This chain links TRBV4-1 with TRBJ2-1; D possibly corresponds to TRBD1 (6 bases). Germline V gene data show CDR1 as MGHRA and CDR2 as YSYEKL. This CDR3 is 17 amino acids long. V lost 3 bases, J lost 5 bases, and 20 bases lay in between. In nucleotides, the CDR3 is TGCGCCAGCAGCCAGGGCAGGCCGGACAGACTTCACAATGAGCAGTTCTTC. Amino acid sequence: CASSQGRPDRLHNEQFF.

V usage is TRBV10-3 and J usage is TRBJ2-3; D may be TRBD2 (5 bases). CDR1 is ENHRY and CDR2 is SYGVKD in the germline V gene. The CDR3 length is 14 residues. V lost 2 bases and J lost 4, with 10 bases in between. The CDR3 DNA is TGTGCCATCAGTGAGGGATCTAGCCCAGATACGCAGTATTTT. It yields the protein CAISEGSSPDTQYF.

This rearrangement joins TRBV4-1 to TRBJ2-7; 8 bases fit TRBD1. J lost 3 bases, V lost 5 bases, and 15 bases had no gene match. The germline CDR1 and CDR2 sequences are MGHRA and YSYEKL. CDR3 size: 17 residues. The CDR3: CASSEAAPGQGGYEQYF. The CDR3 DNA sequence: TGCGCCAGCAGCGAAGCCGCCCCAGGACAGGGAGGCTACGAGCAGTACTTC.

The chain has TRBV9 and TRBJ2-1; D unresolved. Germline lookup yields CDR1 SGDLS and CDR2 YYNGEE. There are 15 residues in the CDR3. V was cut by 4 bases and J by 1 base, with 12 bases left in between. The CDR3 DNA is TGTGCCAGCAGCCCCCATGGCTGGTCCTACAATGAGCAGTTCTTC. Translation gives CASSPHGWSYNEQFF. The full variable domain, completed using reference TRBV9 and TRBJ2-1, is DSGVTQTPKHLITATGQRVTLRCSPRSGDLSVYWYQQSLDQGLQFLIQYYNGEERAKGNILERFSAQQFPDLHSELNLSSLELGDSALYFCASSPHGWSYNEQFFGPGTRLTVL.

The chain carries TRBV6-4 and TRBJ1-1, with D tentatively TRBD1 (6 bases). Germline V gene sequence: CDR1 MRHNA, CDR2 SNTAGT. V was pared by 6 bases and J by 4 bases, with 15 bases between. This CDR3 spans 14 amino acids. The CDR3 region has the DNA TGTGCCAGCAGGGCGTCAGGGGATGGCACTGAAGCTTTCTTT. Protein: CASRASGDGTEAFF.

V is TRBV11-3 and J is TRBJ2-1; 9 bases are shared with TRBD2. V was clipped by 4 bases and J by 3 bases; unmatched bases: 1. The CDR3 length is 14 residues. CDR1 is SGHNT and CDR2 is YENEEA in the germline V gene. CDR3 residues: CASSSTSGYNEQFF. In DNA form, the CDR3 reads TGTGCCAGCAGCTCGACTAGCGGCTACAATGAGCAGTTCTTC.

This clone was seen once. The chain joins TRBV27 to TRBJ2-5; D is undetermined. CDR1 is MNHEY, CDR2 SMNVEV, per germline (reference sequence). V lost 6 bases and J lost 2, with 13 bases in between. The CDR3 sequence is 14 residues long. DNA of the CDR3: TGTGCCAGCAGCTCGGCGGATTCACAAGAGACCCAGTACTTC. Its protein product is CASSSADSQETQYF.

The chain joins TRBV5-5 to TRBJ2-7; a possible D gene is TRBD1 (5 bases). CDR3 size: 15 residues. V lost 0 bases to trimming and J lost 5 bases, with 15 bases between them. The germline V gene encodes CDR1 SGHKS and CDR2 YYEKEE (reference sequence). The DNA of the CDR3 is TGTGCCAGCAGCTTGGAAGGGGAATACATTGACGAGCAGTACTTC. Protein: CASSLEGEYIDEQYF.